One sample yielded the 9 T cell receptor beta chains listed below, sequenced in a study of chemoradiotherapy in HPV16-positive cancers. The assay was immunoSEQ multiplex PCR, and TCRdb's table has in-frame clones only and misses some. Here the sample spans tens of thousands of clones, 89% being singletons. Material: blood, obtained from a patient who underwent chemoradiotherapy. The receptors originated from a human donor with HPV-associated anogenital cancer.

V is TRBV11-2 and J is TRBJ2-5; perhaps TRBD2 as D (7 bases). V was shortened by 2 bases and J by 6 bases, with 13 bases between the two germline ends. Germline V lookup: CDR1 SGHAT, CDR2 FQNNGV. This CDR3 has 14 residues. The DNA for the CDR3 is TGTGCCAGCAGCTTATCTCCGGGGGGCAAGACCCAGTACTTC. Residues: CASSLSPGGKTQYF.

The gene calls are TRBV5-1 and TRBJ1-3, with 10 bases fitting TRBD1. Germline V gene sequence: CDR1 SGHRS, CDR2 YFSETQ. J lost 4 bases, V lost 3 bases, and 4 bases had no gene match. CDR3 size: 15 residues. In DNA, the CDR3 is TGCGCCAGCAGCTCCACGGGACAGGGGGGAAACACCATATATTTT. This sequence encodes CASSSTGQGGNTIYF.

The rearrangement links TRBV5-1 to TRBJ1-1, with D maybe TRBD1 (5 bases). Germline V gives CDR1 SGHRS, CDR2 YFSETQ. There are 14 residues in the CDR3. Trimming removed 6 bases from V and 4 bases from J, with 16 bases in between. CDR3 sequence (DNA): TGCGCCAGCACCGTAACCGGGGGGTCCACTGAAGCTTTCTTT. Encoded protein: CASTVTGGSTEAFF.

This rearrangement joins TRBV30 to TRBJ1-1; D call uncertain. Trimming removed 4 bases at V and 5 bases at J, with 8 bases between. This CDR3 spans 11 amino acids. From germline, CDR1 is GTSNPN and CDR2 SVGIG (reference sequence). In DNA form, the CDR3 reads TGTGCCTGGATCATAGAAACTGAAGCTTTCTTT. This encodes CAWIIETEAFF. The whole variable domain, filled in from reference TRBV30 and TRBJ1-1, reads SQTIHQWPATLVQPVGSPLSLECTVEGTSNPNLYWYRQAAGRGLQLLFYSVGIGQISSEVPQNLSASRPQDRQFILSSKKLLLSDSGFYLCAWIIETEAFFGQGTRLTVV.

This clone was observed once. V gene TRBV11-1 combines with J gene TRBJ1-6; D not certain. V shed 5 bases and J shed 5 bases, with 10 bases lying between them. This CDR3 region has 14 residues. CDR1 is SGHAT, CDR2 FQDESV, per germline (reference sequence). The CDR3 protein is CASSLGRNNSPLHF. CDR3 bases: TGTGCCAGCAGCCTCGGCAGGAATAATTCACCCCTCCACTTT.

The table lists this clone with a few counts. This chain uses TRBV7-2 with TRBJ2-3, with no clear D. Trimming left V 1 base short and J 6 bases short, with 11 bases between. The CDR3 loop spans 14 amino acids. Germline lookup yields CDR1 SGHTA and CDR2 FQGNSA. CDR3: CASSLGQEKDTQYF. In DNA, the CDR3 is TGTGCCAGCAGCTTAGGTCAGGAGAAGGATACGCAGTATTTT.

V usage is TRBV6-6 and J usage is TRBJ2-1; TRBD2 aligns across 10 bases. Germline CDR1 and CDR2: MNHNY and SVGAGI (reference sequence). V gave up 8 bases and J gave up 6 bases; unmatched junction bases: 4. CDR3 length: 13 amino acids. The CDR3 protein is CASVAGGLNEQFF. The CDR3 nucleotides read TGTGCCAGCGTAGCGGGGGGCCTCAATGAGCAGTTCTTC.

The chain couples TRBV10-2 to TRBJ1-5; D perhaps matches TRBD1 (6 bases). There are 13 residues in the CDR3. Germline V gene data show CDR1 as WSHSY and CDR2 as SAAADI. Trimming removed 8 bases at V and 7 bases at J, with 15 bases between. As DNA, the CDR3 is TGCGCCAGCGGAAATGGGGGCCAGCAGCCCCAGCATTTT. Its protein product is CASGNGGQQPQHF.

J is TRBJ2-6 and V is TRBV19; TRBD1 is a possible D gene (5 bases). The CDR3 contains 14 residues. Trimming removed 6 bases at V and 2 bases at J, with 8 bases between. CDR1 and CDR2 (germline): LNHDA, SQIVND (reference sequence). CDR3 protein: CASSRQPGANVLTF. Here the CDR3 DNA reads TGTGCCAGTAGCCGACAGCCTGGGGCCAACGTCCTGACTTTC.